The T cell receptor (beta chain) under discussion was sequenced for a study of OX40 agonist ivuxolimab in advanced cancers. At the level of the study: Among those enrolled, mean age was about 63 years (range about 23 to 90) and less than 90% were male.

General observations from the study: CD4+ and CD8+ blood T cells expanded clonally by week 6 at 0.1 to 3.0 mg/kg.

Autoimmune disease history or systemic immunosuppression barred patients. Between the trimmed V and J ends, which lost 3 bases and 4 bases, there was a span of 13 bases. This CDR3 region has 14 residues. Germline V CDR1 and CDR2: SGHTS, YDEGEE. Details on this clone: The target antigen is unknown.

Some clones are missing from TCRdb's copy, which holds only in-frame ones; the method was immunoSEQ multiplex PCR. Here the sample spans some 19,000 clones, approximately 87% being singletons. Specimen: CD4+ or CD8+ T cells sorted from blood, collected in a trial of the OX40 agonist ivuxolimab. This TCR derives from an adult with an advanced solid tumor such as melanoma, head and neck, liver or kidney cancer. The genes are TRBV5-8 and TRBJ1-2; maybe TRBD1 (5 bases). CDR3 sequence (DNA): TGTGCCAGCAGCTCAGGGAGGGGACCCTATGGCTACACCTTC. Translation: CASSSGRGPYGYTF.